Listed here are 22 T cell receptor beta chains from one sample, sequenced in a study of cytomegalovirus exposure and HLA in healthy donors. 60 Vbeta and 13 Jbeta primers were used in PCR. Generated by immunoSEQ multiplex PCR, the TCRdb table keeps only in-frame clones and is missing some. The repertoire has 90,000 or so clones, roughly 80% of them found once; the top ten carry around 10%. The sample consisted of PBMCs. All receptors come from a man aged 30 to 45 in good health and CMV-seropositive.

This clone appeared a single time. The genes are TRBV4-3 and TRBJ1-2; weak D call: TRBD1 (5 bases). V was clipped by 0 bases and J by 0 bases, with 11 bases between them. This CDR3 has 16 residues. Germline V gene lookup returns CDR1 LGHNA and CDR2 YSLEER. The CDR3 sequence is CASSQEWGGANYGYTF. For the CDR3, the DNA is TGCGCCAGCAGCCAAGAATGGGGCGGAGCTAACTATGGCTACACCTTC.

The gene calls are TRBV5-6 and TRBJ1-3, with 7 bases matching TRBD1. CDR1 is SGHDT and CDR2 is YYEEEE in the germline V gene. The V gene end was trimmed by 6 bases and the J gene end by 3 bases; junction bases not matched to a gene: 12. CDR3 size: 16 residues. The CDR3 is CASTSRGRGDGNTIYF. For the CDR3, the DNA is TGTGCCAGCACCTCCCGGGGCAGGGGGGATGGAAACACCATATATTTT.

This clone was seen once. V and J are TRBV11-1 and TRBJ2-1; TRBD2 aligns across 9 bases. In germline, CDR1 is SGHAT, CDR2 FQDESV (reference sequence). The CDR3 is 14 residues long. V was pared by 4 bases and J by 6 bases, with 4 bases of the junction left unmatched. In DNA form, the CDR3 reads TGTGCCAGCAGCTGGGGACTAGCAGGCAATGAGCAGTTCTTC. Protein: CASSWGLAGNEQFF.

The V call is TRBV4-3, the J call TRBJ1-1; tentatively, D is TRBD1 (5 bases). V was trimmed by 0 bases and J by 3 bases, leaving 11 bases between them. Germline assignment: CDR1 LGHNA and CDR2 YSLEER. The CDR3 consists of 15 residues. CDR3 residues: CASSQDHHRYTEAFF. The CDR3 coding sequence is TGCGCCAGCAGCCAAGACCACCACAGGTACACTGAAGCTTTCTTT.

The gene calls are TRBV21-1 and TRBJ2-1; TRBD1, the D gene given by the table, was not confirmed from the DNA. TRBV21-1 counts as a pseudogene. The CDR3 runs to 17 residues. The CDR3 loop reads CASPVPRPRDSYNEQFF. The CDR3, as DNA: TGTGCCAGCCCCGTCCCTCGGCCCAGGGACTCCTACAATGAGCAGTTCTTC.

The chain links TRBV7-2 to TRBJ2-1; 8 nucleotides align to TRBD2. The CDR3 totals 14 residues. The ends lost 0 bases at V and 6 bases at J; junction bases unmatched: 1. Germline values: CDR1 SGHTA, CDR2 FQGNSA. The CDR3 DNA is TGTGCCAGCAGCTTAGCTAGCGGGGTCAATGAGCAGTTCTTC. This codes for CASSLASGVNEQFF.

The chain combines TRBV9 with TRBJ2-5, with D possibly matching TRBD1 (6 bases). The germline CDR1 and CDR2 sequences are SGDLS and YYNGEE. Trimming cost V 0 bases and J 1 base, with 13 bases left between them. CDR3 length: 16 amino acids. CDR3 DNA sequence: TGTGCCAGCAGCGTAGATTCAGGGGATCCCCAAGAGACCCAGTACTTC. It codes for CASSVDSGDPQETQYF.

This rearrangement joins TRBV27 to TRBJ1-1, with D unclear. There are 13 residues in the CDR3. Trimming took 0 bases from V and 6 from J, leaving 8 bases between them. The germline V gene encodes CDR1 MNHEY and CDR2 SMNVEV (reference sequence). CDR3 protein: CASSLSAQSEAFF. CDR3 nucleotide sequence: TGTGCCAGCAGTTTATCCGCCCAGTCTGAAGCTTTCTTT.

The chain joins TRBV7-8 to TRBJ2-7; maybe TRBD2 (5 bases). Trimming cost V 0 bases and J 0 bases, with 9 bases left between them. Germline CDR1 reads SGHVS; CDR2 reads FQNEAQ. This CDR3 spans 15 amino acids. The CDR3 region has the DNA TGTGCCAGCAGCTTAGCCGCGGGCAGCTCCTACGAGCAGTACTTC. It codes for CASSLAAGSSYEQYF. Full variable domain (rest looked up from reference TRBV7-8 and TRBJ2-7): GAGVSQSPRYKVAKRGQDVALRCDPISGHVSLFWYQQALGQGPEFLTYFQNEAQLDKSGLPSDRFFAERPEGSVSTLKIQRTQQEDSAVYLCASSLAAGSSYEQYFGPGTRLTVT.

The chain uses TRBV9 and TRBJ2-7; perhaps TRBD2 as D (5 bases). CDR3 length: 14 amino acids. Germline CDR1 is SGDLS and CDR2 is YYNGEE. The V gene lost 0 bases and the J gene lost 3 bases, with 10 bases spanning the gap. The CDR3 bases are TGTGCCAGCAGCGTAGGGCACAGCGGCTACGAGCAGTACTTC. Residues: CASSVGHSGYEQYF.

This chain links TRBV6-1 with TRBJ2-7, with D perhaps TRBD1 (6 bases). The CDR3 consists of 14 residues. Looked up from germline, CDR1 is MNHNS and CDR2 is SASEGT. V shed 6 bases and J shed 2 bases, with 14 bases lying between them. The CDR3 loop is CASRAGETTYEQYF. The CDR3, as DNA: TGTGCCAGCAGGGCAGGGGAAACGACCTACGAGCAGTACTTC.

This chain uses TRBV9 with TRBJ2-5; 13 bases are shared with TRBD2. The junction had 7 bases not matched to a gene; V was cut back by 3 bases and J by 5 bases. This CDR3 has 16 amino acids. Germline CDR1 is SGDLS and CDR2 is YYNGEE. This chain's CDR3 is CASSETSGGAWETQYF. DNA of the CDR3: TGTGCCAGCAGCGAAACTAGCGGGGGGGCGTGGGAGACCCAGTACTTC.

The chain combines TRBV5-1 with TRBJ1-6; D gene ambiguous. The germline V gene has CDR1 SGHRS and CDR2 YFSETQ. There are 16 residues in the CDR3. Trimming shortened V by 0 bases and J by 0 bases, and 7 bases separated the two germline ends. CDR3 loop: CASSLDRSSYNSPLHF. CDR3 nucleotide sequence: TGCGCCAGCAGCTTGGATCGGAGCTCCTATAATTCACCCCTCCACTTT.

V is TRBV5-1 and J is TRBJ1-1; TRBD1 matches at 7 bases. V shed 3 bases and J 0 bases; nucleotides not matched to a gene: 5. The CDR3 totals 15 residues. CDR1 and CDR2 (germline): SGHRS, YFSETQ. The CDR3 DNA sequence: TGCGCCAGCAGCTCTACGGGACAGTTGAACACTGAAGCTTTCTTT. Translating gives CASSSTGQLNTEAFF.

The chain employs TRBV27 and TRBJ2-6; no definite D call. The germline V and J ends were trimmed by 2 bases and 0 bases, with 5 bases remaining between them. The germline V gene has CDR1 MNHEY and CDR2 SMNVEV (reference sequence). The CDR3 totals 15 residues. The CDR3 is CASSLVFSGANVLTF. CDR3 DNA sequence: TGTGCCAGCAGTTTAGTCTTCTCTGGGGCCAACGTCCTGACTTTC.

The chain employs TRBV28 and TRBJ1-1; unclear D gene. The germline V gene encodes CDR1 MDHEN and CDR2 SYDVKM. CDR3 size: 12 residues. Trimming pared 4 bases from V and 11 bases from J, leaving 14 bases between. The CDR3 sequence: CASSSAGGRAFF. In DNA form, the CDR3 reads TGTGCCAGCAGTTCCGCGGGAGGTCGTGCTTTCTTT.

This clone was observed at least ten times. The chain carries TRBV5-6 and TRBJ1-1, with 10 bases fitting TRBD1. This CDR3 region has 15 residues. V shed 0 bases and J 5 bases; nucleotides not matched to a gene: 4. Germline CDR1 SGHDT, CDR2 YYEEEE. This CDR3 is CASSLVGGQGTEAFF. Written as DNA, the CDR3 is TGTGCCAGCAGCTTGGTGGGGGGACAGGGGACTGAAGCTTTCTTT.

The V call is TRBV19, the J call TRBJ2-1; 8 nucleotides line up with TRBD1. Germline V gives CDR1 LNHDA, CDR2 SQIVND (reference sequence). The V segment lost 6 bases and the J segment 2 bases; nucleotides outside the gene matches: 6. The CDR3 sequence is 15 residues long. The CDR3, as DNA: TGTGCCAGTAGCGATGACAGGGGCCCCTACAATGAGCAGTTCTTC. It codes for CASSDDRGPYNEQFF.

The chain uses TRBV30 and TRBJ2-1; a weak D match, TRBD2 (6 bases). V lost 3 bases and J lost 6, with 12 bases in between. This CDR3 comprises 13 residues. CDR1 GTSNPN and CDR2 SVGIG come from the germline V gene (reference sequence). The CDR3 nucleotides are TGTGCCTGGAGCGGGAGTTCGGTCAATGAGCAGTTCTTC. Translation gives CAWSGSSVNEQFF.

CDR3 residues: CASARDTDTQYF. The CDR3 bases are TGTGCCAGTGCCAGGGATACAGATACGCAGTATTTT. The rearrangement links TRBV2 to TRBJ2-3, with D perhaps matching TRBD1 (5 bases). Germline V gene sequence: CDR1 SNHLY, CDR2 FYNNEI. V gave up 9 bases and J gave up 3 bases, with 10 bases separating them. The CDR3 is 12 residues long.

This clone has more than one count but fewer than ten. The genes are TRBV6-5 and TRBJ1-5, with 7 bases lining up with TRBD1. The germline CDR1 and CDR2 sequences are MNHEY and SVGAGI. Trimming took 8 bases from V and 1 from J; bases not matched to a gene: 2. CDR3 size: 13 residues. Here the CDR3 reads CASGTASNQPQHF. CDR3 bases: TGTGCCAGCGGGACAGCCAGCAATCAGCCCCAGCATTTT.

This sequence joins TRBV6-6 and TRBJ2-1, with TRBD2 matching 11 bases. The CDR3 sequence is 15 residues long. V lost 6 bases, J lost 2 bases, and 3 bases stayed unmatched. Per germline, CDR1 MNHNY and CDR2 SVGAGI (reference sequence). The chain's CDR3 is CASRQLAGAYNEQFF. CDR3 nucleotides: TGTGCCAGCAGACAACTAGCGGGGGCCTACAATGAGCAGTTCTTC.